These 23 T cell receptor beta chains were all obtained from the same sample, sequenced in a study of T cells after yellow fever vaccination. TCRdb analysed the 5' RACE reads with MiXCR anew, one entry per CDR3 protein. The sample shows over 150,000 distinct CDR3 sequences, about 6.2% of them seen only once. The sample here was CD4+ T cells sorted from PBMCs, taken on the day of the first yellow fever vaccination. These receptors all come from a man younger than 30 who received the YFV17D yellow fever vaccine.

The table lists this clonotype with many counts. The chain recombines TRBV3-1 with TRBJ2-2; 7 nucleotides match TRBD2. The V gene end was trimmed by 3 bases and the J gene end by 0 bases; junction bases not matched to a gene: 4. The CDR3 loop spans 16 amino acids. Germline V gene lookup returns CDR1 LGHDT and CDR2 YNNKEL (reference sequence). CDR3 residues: CASSQLGRANTGELFF. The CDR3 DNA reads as TGTGCCAGCAGCCAGCTGGGGAGGGCGAACACCGGGGAGCTGTTTTTT.

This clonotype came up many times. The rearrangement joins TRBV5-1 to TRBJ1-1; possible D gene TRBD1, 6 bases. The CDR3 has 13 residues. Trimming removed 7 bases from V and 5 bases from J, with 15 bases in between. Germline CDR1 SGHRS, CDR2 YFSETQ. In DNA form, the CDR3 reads TGCGCCAGCTCGAGGGGGGAGATGACTGAAGCTTTCTTT. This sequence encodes CASSRGEMTEAFF.

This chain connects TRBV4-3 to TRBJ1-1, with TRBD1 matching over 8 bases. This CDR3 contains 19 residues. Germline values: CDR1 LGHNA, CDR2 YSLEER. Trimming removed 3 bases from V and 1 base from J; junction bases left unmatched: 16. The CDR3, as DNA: TGCGCCAGCAGCCAGTACTATTATGCAGGGGGCGCGGGGAACACTGAAGCTTTCTTT. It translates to CASSQYYYAGGAGNTEAFF.

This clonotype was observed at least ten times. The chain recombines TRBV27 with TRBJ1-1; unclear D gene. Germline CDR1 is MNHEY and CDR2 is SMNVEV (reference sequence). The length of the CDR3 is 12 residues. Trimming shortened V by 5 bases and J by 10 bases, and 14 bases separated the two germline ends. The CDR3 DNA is TGTGCCAGCAGTCCAGCGCCCTATGGAGCTTTCTTT. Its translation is CASSPAPYGAFF.

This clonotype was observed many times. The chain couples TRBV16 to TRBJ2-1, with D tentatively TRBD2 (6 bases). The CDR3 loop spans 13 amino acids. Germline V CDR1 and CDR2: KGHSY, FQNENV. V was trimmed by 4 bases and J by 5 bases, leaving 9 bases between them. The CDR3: CASSPGLNNEQFF. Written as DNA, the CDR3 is TGTGCCAGCAGCCCAGGACTAAACAATGAGCAGTTCTTC. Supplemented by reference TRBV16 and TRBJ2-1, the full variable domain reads GEEVAQTPKHLVRGEGQKAKLYCAPIKGHSYVFWYQQVLKNEFKFLISFQNENVFDETGMPKERFSAKCLPNSPCSLEIQATKLEDSAVYFCASSPGLNNEQFFGPGTRLTVL.

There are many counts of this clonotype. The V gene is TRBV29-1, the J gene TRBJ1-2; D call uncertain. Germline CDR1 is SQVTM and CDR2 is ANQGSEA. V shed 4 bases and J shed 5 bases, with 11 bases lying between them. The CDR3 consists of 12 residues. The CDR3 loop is CSVANTVYGYTF. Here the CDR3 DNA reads TGCAGCGTTGCCAATACGGTATATGGCTACACCTTC.

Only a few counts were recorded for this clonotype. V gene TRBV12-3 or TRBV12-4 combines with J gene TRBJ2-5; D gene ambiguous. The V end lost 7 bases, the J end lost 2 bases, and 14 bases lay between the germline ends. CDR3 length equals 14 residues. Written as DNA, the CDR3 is TGTGCCAGCACCCCTGGGATCAGACAAGAGACCCAGTACTTC. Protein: CASTPGIRQETQYF.

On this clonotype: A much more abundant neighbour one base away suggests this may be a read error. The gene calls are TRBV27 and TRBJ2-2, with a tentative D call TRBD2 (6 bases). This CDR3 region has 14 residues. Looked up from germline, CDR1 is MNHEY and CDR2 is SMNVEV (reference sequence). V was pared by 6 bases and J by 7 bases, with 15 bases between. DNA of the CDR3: TGTGCCAGCAGACCGGGACTGGCAATCGGGGAGCTGTTTTTT. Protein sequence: CASRPGLAIGELFF.

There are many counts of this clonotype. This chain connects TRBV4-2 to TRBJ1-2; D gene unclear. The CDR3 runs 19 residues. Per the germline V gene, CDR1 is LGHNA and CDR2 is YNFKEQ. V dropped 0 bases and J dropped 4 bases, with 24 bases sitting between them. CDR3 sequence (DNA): TGTGCCAGCAGCCAAGATCTTCAGCAGGCGTTACGGGGTGGCTATGGCTACACCTTC. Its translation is CASSQDLQQALRGGYGYTF.

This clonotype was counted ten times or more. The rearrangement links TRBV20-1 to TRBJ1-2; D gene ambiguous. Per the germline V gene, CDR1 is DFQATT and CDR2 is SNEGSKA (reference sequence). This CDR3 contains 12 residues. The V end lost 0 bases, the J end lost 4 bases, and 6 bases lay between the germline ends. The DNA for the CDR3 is TGCAGTGCTAGAGATAGGGCCTATGGCTACACCTTC. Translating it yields CSARDRAYGYTF.

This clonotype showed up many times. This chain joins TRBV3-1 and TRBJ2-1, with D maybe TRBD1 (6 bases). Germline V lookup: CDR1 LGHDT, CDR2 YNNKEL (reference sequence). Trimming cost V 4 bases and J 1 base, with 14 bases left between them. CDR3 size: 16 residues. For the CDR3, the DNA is TGTGCCAGCAGCCGAGCAGGGGTCCCTTCCTACAATGAGCAGTTCTTC. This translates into CASSRAGVPSYNEQFF.

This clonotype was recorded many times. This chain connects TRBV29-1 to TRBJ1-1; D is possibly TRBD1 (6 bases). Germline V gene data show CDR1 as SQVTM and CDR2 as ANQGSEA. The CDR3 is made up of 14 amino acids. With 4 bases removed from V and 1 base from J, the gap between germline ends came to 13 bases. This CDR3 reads CSVVDWTENTEAFF. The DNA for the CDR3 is TGCAGCGTTGTCGACTGGACAGAGAACACTGAAGCTTTCTTT.

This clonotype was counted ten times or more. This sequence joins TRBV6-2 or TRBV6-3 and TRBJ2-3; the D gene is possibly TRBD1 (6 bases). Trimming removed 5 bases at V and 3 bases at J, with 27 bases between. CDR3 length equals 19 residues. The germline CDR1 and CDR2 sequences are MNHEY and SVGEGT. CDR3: CASSPGTRGKRLWTDTQYF. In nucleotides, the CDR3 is TGTGCCAGCAGTCCCGGGACAAGAGGAAAGCGCCTGTGGACAGATACGCAGTATTTT.

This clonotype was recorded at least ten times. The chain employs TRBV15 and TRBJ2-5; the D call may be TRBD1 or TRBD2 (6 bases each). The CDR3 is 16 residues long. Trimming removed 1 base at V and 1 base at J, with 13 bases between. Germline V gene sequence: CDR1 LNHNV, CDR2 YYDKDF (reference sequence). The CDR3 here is CATSRVVWGAQETQYF. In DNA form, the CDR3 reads TGTGCCACCAGCAGAGTGGTCTGGGGGGCCCAAGAGACCCAGTACTTC.

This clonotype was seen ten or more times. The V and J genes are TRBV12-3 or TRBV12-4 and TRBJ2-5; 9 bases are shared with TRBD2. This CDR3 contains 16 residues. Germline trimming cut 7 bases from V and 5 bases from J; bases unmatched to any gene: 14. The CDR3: CASNSAGGPRRETQYF. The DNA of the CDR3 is TGTGCCAGCAACTCGGCGGGGGGGCCTAGGCGGGAGACCCAGTACTTC.

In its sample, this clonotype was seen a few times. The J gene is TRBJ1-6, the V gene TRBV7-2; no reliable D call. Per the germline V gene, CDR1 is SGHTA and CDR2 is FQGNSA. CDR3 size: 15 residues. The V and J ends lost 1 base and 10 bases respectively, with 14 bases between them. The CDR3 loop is CASSLDGQSYSPLHF. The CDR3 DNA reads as TGTGCCAGCAGCTTAGATGGCCAGTCCTACTCACCCCTCCACTTT.

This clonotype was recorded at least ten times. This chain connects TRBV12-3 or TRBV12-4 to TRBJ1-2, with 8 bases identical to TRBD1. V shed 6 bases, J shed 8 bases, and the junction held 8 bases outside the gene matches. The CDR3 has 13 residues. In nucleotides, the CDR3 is TGTGCCAGCAGCGCCGACAGGGGCCGGGGCTACACCTTC. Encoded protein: CASSADRGRGYTF.

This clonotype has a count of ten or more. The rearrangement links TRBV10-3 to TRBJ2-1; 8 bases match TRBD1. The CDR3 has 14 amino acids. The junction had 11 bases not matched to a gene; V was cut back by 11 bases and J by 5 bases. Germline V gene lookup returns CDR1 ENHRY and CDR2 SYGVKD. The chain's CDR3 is CASLFGQGNNEQFF. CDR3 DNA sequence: TGTGCCTCCCTCTTCGGACAGGGTAACAATGAGCAGTTCTTC.

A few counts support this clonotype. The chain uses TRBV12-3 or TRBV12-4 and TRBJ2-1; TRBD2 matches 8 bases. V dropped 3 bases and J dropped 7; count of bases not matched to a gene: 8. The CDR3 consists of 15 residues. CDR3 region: CASSLFGGATNEQFF. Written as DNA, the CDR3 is TGTGCCAGCAGTTTGTTCGGGGGGGCCACAAATGAGCAGTTCTTC.

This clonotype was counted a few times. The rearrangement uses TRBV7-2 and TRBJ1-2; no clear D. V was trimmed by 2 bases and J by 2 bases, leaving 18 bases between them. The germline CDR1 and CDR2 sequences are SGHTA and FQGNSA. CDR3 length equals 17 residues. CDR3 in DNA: TGTGCCAGCAGCTTAAACTCCGGGCCACTCGGAAACTATGGCTACACCTTC. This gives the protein CASSLNSGPLGNYGYTF.

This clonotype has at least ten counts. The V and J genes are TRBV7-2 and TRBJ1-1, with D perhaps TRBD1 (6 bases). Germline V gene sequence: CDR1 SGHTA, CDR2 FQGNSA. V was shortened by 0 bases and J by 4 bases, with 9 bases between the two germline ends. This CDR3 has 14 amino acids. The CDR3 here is CASSLAGALTEAFF. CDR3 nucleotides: TGTGCCAGCAGCTTAGCGGGGGCGCTCACTGAAGCTTTCTTT.

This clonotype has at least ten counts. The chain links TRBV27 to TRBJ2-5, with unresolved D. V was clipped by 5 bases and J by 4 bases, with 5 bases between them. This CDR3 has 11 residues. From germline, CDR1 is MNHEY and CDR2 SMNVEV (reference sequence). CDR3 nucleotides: TGTGCCAGCAGTACCGGAGAGACCCAGTACTTC. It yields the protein CASSTGETQYF.

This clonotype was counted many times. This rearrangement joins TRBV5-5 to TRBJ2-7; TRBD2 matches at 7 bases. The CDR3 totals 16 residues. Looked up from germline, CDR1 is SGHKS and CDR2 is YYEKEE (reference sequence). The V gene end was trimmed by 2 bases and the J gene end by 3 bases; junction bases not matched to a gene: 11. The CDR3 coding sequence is TGTGCCAGCAGCTTAGGGGCTACCGGGAGGAACTACGAGCAGTACGTC. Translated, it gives CASSLGATGRNYEQYV.